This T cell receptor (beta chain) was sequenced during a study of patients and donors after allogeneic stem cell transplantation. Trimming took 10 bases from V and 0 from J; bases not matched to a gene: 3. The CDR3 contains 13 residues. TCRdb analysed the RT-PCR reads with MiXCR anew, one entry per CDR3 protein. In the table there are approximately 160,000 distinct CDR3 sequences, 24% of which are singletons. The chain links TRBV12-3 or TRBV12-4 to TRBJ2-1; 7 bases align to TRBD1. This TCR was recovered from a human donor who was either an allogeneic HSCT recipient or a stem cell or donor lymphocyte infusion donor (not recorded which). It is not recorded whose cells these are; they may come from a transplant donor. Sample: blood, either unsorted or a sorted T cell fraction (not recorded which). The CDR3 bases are TGTGCCACCAACAGGGGCTCCTACAATGAGCAGTTCTTC. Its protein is CATNRGSYNEQFF.